A selection of T cell receptor beta chains follows, all from one sample in a study of CD8+ T cells in alopecia areata. Clones were sequenced by immunoSEQ multiplex PCR, and TCRdb holds only the in-frame ones, with some missing. The sample shows 150,000 to 200,000 clones, about 60% of them seen only once. The starting material was CD4+ T cells sorted from blood, obtained at week 4, from a patient treated with tofacitinib. The receptors stem from a human donor with alopecia areata. Both conserved end residues are part of each CDR3. Each record gives: J gene, clone size, D gene, CDR3 length, V gene, CDR3 DNA, CDR3 protein. A D gene is named only where the DNA matches it firmly. Clone sizes are given selectively: once, few, many, or a class where the clone is expanded.

>TRBJ1-5|.|TRBD1|14|TRBV30
TGTGCCTGGTCGAACAGGGGTGGCAATCAGCCCCAGCATTTT
CAWSNRGGNQPQHF
>TRBJ1-1|few|.|16|TRBV5-6
TGTGCCAGCAGCTTGTGGCAAGGACTCCTGAACACTGAAGCTTTCTTT
CASSLWQGLLNTEAFF
>TRBJ2-7|.|.|15|TRBV6-5
TGTGCCAGCAGTTACTCGATGACAAGGCCCTACGAGCAGTACTTC
CASSYSMTRPYEQYF
>TRBJ1-2|.|.|14|TRBV6-5
TGTGCCAGCAGTTACCAATCAGCTAACTATGGCTACACCTTC
CASSYQSANYGYTF
>TRBJ2-5|few|.|11|TRBV7-2
TGTGGGGGACCCGGAGGGGAGACCCAGTACTTC
CGGPGGETQYF
>TRBJ1-2|few|.|13|TRBV5-6
TGTGCCAGCAGCTTGCAACAGCCCGGGGGCTACACCTTC
CASSLQQPGGYTF
>TRBJ1-2|.|TRBD1|14|TRBV18
TGTGCCAGCTCTCCGGACAGGGCAAACTATGGCTACACCTTC
CASSPDRANYGYTF
>TRBJ1-1|.|TRBD1|14|TRBV2
TGTGCCAGCAGTGGGGACAGGGTGAGGACTGAAGCTTTCTTT
CASSGDRVRTEAFF
>TRBJ2-4|few|.|11|TRBV29-1
TGCAGCGTTGAAAGGCGGGCAGTTCAGTACTTC
CSVERRAVQYF
>TRBJ2-7|.|.|11|TRBV18
TGTGCCAGCTCACCACCGGGCGAGCAGTACTTC
CASSPPGEQYF
>TRBJ2-5|.|.|15|TRBV2
TGTGCCAGCACCGGGGGCACCTTTGCCCGAGAGACCCAGTACTTC
CASTGGTFARETQYF
>TRBJ1-2|.|TRBD1|19|TRBV7-2
TGTGCCAGCAGCTTAAGACCCCCAGGACAGGTGCCCAAGCTCGATGGCTACACCTTC
CASSLRPPGQVPKLDGYTF
>TRBJ2-6|.|.|17|TRBV4-3
TGCGCCAGCAGCCAAGGGGCAGGAAGCTCTGGGGCCAACGTCCTGACTTTC
CASSQGAGSSGANVLTF
>TRBJ1-1|.|.|15|TRBV4-2
TGTGCCAGCAGCCAACGATTGGGGGGGGACACTGAAGCTTTCTTT
CASSQRLGGDTEAFF
>TRBJ1-2|.|TRBD1|14|TRBV9
TGTGCCAGCAGCGTAGAGACAGGGAGTAGTGGCTACACCTTC
CASSVETGSSGYTF
>TRBJ2-7|once|.|12|TRBV30
TGTGCCTGGAGTTTTGACAGAGACGAGCAGTACTTC
CAWSFDRDEQYF
>TRBJ1-2|.|.|14|TRBV18
TGTGCCAGCTCACCACCGCAGGGGTATCATGGCTACACCTTC
CASSPPQGYHGYTF
>TRBJ1-2|.|.|11|TRBV30
TGTGCCTGGAGTGCAAACTATGGCTACACCTTC
CAWSANYGYTF
>TRBJ1-1|.|TRBD1|14|TRBV7-9
TGTGCCAGCAGTAGACAGGGGCGGAACACTGAAGCTTTCTTT
CASSRQGRNTEAFF
>TRBJ1-2|.|.|14|TRBV7-9
TGTGCCAGCAGCTTAGGGGGACCCACCTATGGCTACACCTTC
CASSLGGPTYGYTF
>TRBJ2-5|many|.|13|TRBV18
TGTGCCAGCTCACCAGTTGGAGGGGAGACCCAGTACTTC
CASSPVGGETQYF
>TRBJ2-5|.|.|14|TRBV29-1
TGCAGCGTTGAGGGCAGGGTGTATTGGGAGACCCAGTACTTC
CSVEGRVYWETQYF
>TRBJ2-2|few|.|15|TRBV4-1
TGCGCCAGCAGCCGCCTCGGTGGTGACACCGGGGAGCTGTTTTTT
CASSRLGGDTGELFF
>TRBJ2-7|.|.|14|TRBV5-1
TGCGCCAGCAGCAGCGATTTCTTCTCCTACGAGCAGTACTTC
CASSSDFFSYEQYF
>TRBJ2-5|.|.|13|TRBV30
TGTGCCTGGAGTGTAAGCCTTCAAGAGACCCAGTACTTC
CAWSVSLQETQYF
>TRBJ2-7|.|.|13|TRBV9
TGTGCCAGCAGCGTAGTTAGCCTGGGTGAGCAGTACTTC
CASSVVSLGEQYF
>TRBJ1-6|few|TRBD1|15|TRBV10-3
TGTGCCATCAGTGGGTCAGGGGGCTATAATTCACCCCTCCACTTT
CAISGSGGYNSPLHF
>TRBJ2-5|few|.|14|TRBV7-9
TGTGCCAGCAGCCCCTTTGGCAGGTCGGATAGCCAGTACTTC
CASSPFGRSDSQYF
>TRBJ1-2|.|.|12|TRBV30
TGTGCCTGGAGCCGGGACGGCCCTGGATGCACCTTC
CAWSRDGPGCTF
>TRBJ2-4|.|TRBD1|18|TRBV30
TGTGCCTGGAGTGTAGGCCCCGGGACAGGGGTGAGGGCAAACATTCAGTACTTC
CAWSVGPGTGVRANIQYF
>TRBJ2-7|.|TRBD1|15|TRBV9
TGTGCCAGCAGCGTTAGAGGACAGGAGAACTACGAGCAGTACTTC
CASSVRGQENYEQYF
>TRBJ2-6|.|TRBD2|16|TRBV27
TGTGCCAGCAGTTTCGGGGGGAGCTCTGGGGCCAACGTCCTGACTTTC
CASSFGGSSGANVLTF
>TRBJ2-3|.|.|12|TRBV11-2
TGTGCCAGCCGGGTGGGGACGGATACGCAGTATTTT
CASRVGTDTQYF
>TRBJ1-1|.|TRBD1|14|TRBV2
TGTGCCAGCAGCGCAAAGACAGGGGTCACTGAAGCTTTCTTT
CASSAKTGVTEAFF
>TRBJ1-2|.|.|14|TRBV7-9
TGTGCCAGCAGCCGAGAACCAGGCAATTATGGCTACACCTTC
CASSREPGNYGYTF
>TRBJ2-3|.|.|13|TRBV29-1
TGCAGCGTTGCCGGGACGCGCACAGATACGCAGTATTTT
CSVAGTRTDTQYF
>TRBJ1-2|.|.|12|TRBV29-1
TGCAGCGTTGGAGGCCCTAACTATGGCTACACCTTC
CSVGGPNYGYTF
>TRBJ1-5|.|.|14|TRBV29-1
TGCAGCGTTGAATCCGGGGACGGGGATCAGCCCCAGCATTTT
CSVESGDGDQPQHF
>TRBJ2-5|few|.|15|TRBV7-7
TGTGCTAGCAGCGAGCTTGGGGCTAGCAGGGAGACCCAGTACTTC
CASSELGASRETQYF
>TRBJ2-3|.|TRBD2|16|TRBV9
TGTGCCAGCAGCGTAGCGGGGAGGGTGTACACAGATACGCAGTATTTT
CASSVAGRVYTDTQYF
>TRBJ1-2|.|TRBD1|15|TRBV4-3
TGCGCCAGCAGCCAGACCGGGACAGTGAACTATGGCTACACCTTC
CASSQTGTVNYGYTF
>TRBJ2-1|.|.|17|TRBV4-1
TGCGCCAGCAGCCAAAGGGGGTGGGATTCCTCCTACAATGAGCAGTTCTTC
CASSQRGWDSSYNEQFF
>TRBJ2-7|.|.|11|TRBV7-9
TGTGCCAGCAGCTATCTGCACGAGCAGTACTTC
CASSYLHEQYF
>TRBJ2-1|.|.|12|TRBV2
TGTGCCAGCAGCCCGATGGGGAATGAGCAGTTCTTC
CASSPMGNEQFF